This T cell receptor beta chain emerged from a study of T cells after posttransplantation cyclophosphamide. The CDR3 is made up of 19 amino acids. Trimming took 3 bases from V and 0 from J; bases not matched to a gene: 12. Germline assignment: CDR1 MDHEN and CDR2 SYDVKM. Study observations and caveats: Donor-recipient repertoire similarity was low at 1-2 months, rising over year one. Tissue-infiltrating T cells from skin or gut overlapped little with blood T cells.

This clone came up many times. The antigen is undetermined. Some clones are missing from TCRdb's copy, which holds only in-frame ones; the method was immunoSEQ multiplex PCR. The profile covers about 40,000 clones, none occurring a single time. This sequence originates from a woman between 45 and 65 years old in good health and a related stem cell transplant donor. The chain links TRBV28 to TRBJ2-1; 9 bases align to TRBD1. What was sequenced was PBMCs. The DNA of the CDR3 is TGTGCCAGCAGTTTTCGACAGGGGGTCCGTATACTCTCCTACAATGAGCAGTTCTTC. Protein: CASSFRQGVRILSYNEQFF.